The 11 T cell receptor beta chains below were found in one sample sequenced in a study of shared clonotypes between healthy human individuals. Terminally differentiated effector memory CD45RA+ cells were excluded from the naive CD8 cells, which were CD45RO-negative and positively selected for CCR7. The data were produced by immunoSEQ multiplex PCR, yet TCRdb's version contains in-frame clones alone and is incomplete. The sample lists about 2 million clones, about 95% occurring once. Sequences were obtained from naive CD8+ T cells sorted from blood. Source of these receptors: a man younger than 30 in good health.

The chain carries TRBV5-6 and TRBJ2-5; D may be TRBD1 (5 bases). Germline CDR1 is SGHDT and CDR2 is YYEEEE. The CDR3 contains 16 residues. The V and J ends lost 5 bases and 5 bases respectively, with 22 bases between them. CDR3 sequence reads: CASSPWAGFVGETQYF. The CDR3 DNA follows: TGTGCCAGCAGTCCGTGGGCAGGGTTCGTTGGCGAGACCCAGTACTTC. The full variable domain, with the rest looked up from reference TRBV5-6 and TRBJ2-5, is DAGVTQSPTHLIKTRGQQVTLRCSPKSGHDTVSWYQQALGQGPQFIFQYYEEEERQRGNFPDRFSGHQFPNYSSELNVNALLLGDSALYLCASSPWAGFVGETQYFGPGTRLLVL.

The rearrangement links TRBV6-5 to TRBJ2-3; TRBD2 aligns across 10 bases. This CDR3 is 16 amino acids long. Germline V lookup: CDR1 MNHEY, CDR2 SVGAGI. After removal of 0 bases from V and 5 bases from J, the junction contained 5 bases not matched to a gene. CDR3 protein: CASSYSGLAGEDTQYF. CDR3 sequence (DNA): TGTGCCAGCAGTTACTCAGGCCTAGCGGGAGAAGATACGCAGTATTTT.

The chain joins TRBV29-1 to TRBJ1-1; D perhaps matches TRBD1 (6 bases). The V gene's germline CDR1 is SQVTM and CDR2 ANQGSEA. This CDR3 region has 18 residues. The V gene lost 3 bases and the J gene lost 1 base, with 24 bases spanning the gap. CDR3 in DNA: TGCAGCGTTGACAGGGCCCGACAGGAGGGAACGTGGAACACTGAAGCTTTCTTT. It is translated as CSVDRARQEGTWNTEAFF.

On this clone itself: This CDR3 is also generated by other DNA sequences in the sample. The chain uses TRBV27 and TRBJ2-3, with TRBD2 matching 12 bases. The length of the CDR3 is 15 residues. Germline CDR1 reads MNHEY; CDR2 reads SMNVEV (reference sequence). Trimming cost V 4 bases and J 4 bases; bases outside gene matches: 3. DNA for the CDR3: TGTGCCAGCAGTTCACTAGCGGGAGGCCCAGATACGCAGTATTTT. Translating gives CASSSLAGGPDTQYF.

This rearrangement joins TRBV7-3 to TRBJ2-7; no clear D. Germline-derived CDR1 and CDR2 are SGHTA and FQGTGA. The CDR3 sequence is 13 residues long. V lost 4 bases to trimming and J lost 5 bases, with 12 bases between them. CDR3 DNA: TGTGCCAGCAGCTCCAAACCGGGCGACGAGCAGTACTTC. This encodes CASSSKPGDEQYF.

The chain recombines TRBV19 with TRBJ2-3; D remains unclear. V was trimmed by 5 bases and J by 5 bases, leaving 5 bases between them. Germline V lookup: CDR1 LNHDA, CDR2 SQIVND (reference sequence). This CDR3 has 11 residues. The CDR3 DNA is TGTGCCAGTAGTCTTGGAGATACGCAGTATTTT. Translated: CASSLGDTQYF. Filled out from reference TRBV19 and TRBJ2-3, the complete variable domain reads DGGITQSPKYLFRKEGQNVTLSCEQNLNHDAMYWYRQDPGQGLRLIYYSQIVNDFQKGDIAEGYSVSREKKESFPLTVTSAQKNPTAFYLCASSLGDTQYFGPGTRLTVL.

The chain uses TRBV7-9 and TRBJ2-7, with TRBD1 matching 9 bases. The length of the CDR3 is 15 residues. CDR1 SEHNR and CDR2 FQNEAQ come from the germline V gene (reference sequence). Trimming at V came to 3 bases and at J to 4 bases, leaving 7 bases not matched to a gene. CDR3 residues: CASSFSGTGFYEQYF. The CDR3 region has the DNA TGTGCCAGCAGCTTCTCCGGGACAGGGTTTTACGAGCAGTACTTC.

This sequence joins TRBV5-6 and TRBJ2-3; the match to TRBD2 covers 12 bases. The CDR3 length is 16 residues. From germline, CDR1 is SGHDT and CDR2 YYEEEE. With 2 bases clipped from V and 5 bases from J, the junction kept 6 bases outside the gene matches. The CDR3 sequence is CASSLLLAGGQDTQYF. CDR3 nucleotide sequence: TGTGCCAGCAGCTTACTCCTAGCGGGGGGGCAAGATACGCAGTATTTT.

Here the CDR3 reads CASSYSATSGTGTQYF. CDR3 nucleotides: TGTGCCAGCAGTTACTCGGCGACTAGCGGTACCGGGACCCAGTACTTC. This chain joins TRBV6-5 and TRBJ2-5, with 9 bases matching TRBD2. J was trimmed by 7 bases and V by 0 bases; bases with no gene match: 9. CDR1 is MNHEY and CDR2 is SVGAGI in the germline V gene. CDR3 length equals 16 residues.

This chain connects TRBV14 to TRBJ2-1; possibly TRBD2 for D (6 bases). The CDR3 contains 15 residues. Germline lookup yields CDR1 SGHDN and CDR2 FVKESK. Trimming stripped 3 bases from V and 0 bases from J, with 9 bases between. CDR3 amino acids: CASSHAGSSYNEQFF. The CDR3 nucleotides read TGTGCCAGCAGCCATGCGGGGAGCTCCTACAATGAGCAGTTCTTC.

The chain couples TRBV30 to TRBJ1-2; D not resolved. This CDR3 comprises 11 residues. CDR1 GTSNPN and CDR2 SVGIG come from the germline V gene (reference sequence). Between the trimmed V and J ends, which lost 5 bases and 8 bases, there was a span of 12 bases. The CDR3 DNA is TGTGCCTGGTCCGAACAGCGCGGCTACACCTTC. Protein product: CAWSEQRGYTF.